This TCR beta chain was found in a study of CD8 T cells in ankylosing spondylitis. The CDR3 consists of 13 residues. V shed 3 bases and J shed 7 bases, with 13 bases lying between them. Per germline, CDR1 SGHDT and CDR2 YYEEEE. TCRdb itself ran the 5' RACE reads through MiXCR, one entry per CDR3 protein. The table includes under 250,000 distinct CDR3 sequences, about 30% detected once. This clonotype originated in a male donor with ankylosing spondylitis or in good health (not recorded which). The sample consisted of blood, either unsorted or a sorted T cell fraction (not recorded which). This chain joins TRBV5-6 and TRBJ1-1, with D perhaps TRBD1 (6 bases). The CDR3 nucleotides read TGTGCCAGCAGCTCCTACAGGGCGGATGAAGCTTTCTTT. As protein: CASSSYRADEAFF.